This section outlines one T cell receptor beta chain sequence together with its context. At one boundary the junction diverges from the germline segment, which might be a read error. The sample belongs to a study of cytomegalovirus exposure and HLA in healthy donors. The PCR ran on 60 Vbeta and 13 Jbeta primers. Produced via immunoSEQ multiplex PCR; TCRdb's table is partial and in-frame only. This repertoire shows roughly 150,000 clones, over 70% found once; its top ten account for more than 6%. Germline V gene data show CDR1 as SNHLY and CDR2 as FYNNEI. This CDR3 has 14 amino acids. Sequenced: PBMCs. The rearrangement uses TRBV2 and TRBJ2-6, with D possibly TRBD1 on 5 matching bases. The sequence derives from a woman aged 40 to 49 in good health and CMV-seropositive. CDR3 sequence reads: CASSGGSGANGLTF. In DNA, the CDR3 is TGTGCCAGCAGTGGGGGCTCTGGGGCCAACGGCCTGACTTTC.